The clone carrying this T cell receptor (beta chain) turned up a few times. Peripheral blood genomic DNA, not sorted cells or RNA, was the template. The sample comes from a study of T cell repertoires in aging, cancer and after chemotherapy. Study details: Donor ages fell into six groups from 30 or younger up to 70 or older.

The CDR3 has 17 residues. Germline CDR1 KGHSH, CDR2 LQKENI. The trim removed 3 bases at V and 7 bases at J, leaving 10 bases unmatched. TRB rearrangements spanning V, D and J were amplified using mixed TRB-A/B primers. One entry per CDR3 protein results from TCRdb running MiXCR on the multiplex PCR reads. The sample consists of thousands of distinct CDR3 sequences, roughly two fifths of them appearing once. Sequencing used blood. The TCR sequence derives from a human donor in good health. The chain recombines TRBV18 with TRBJ2-7; 15 positions agree with TRBD2. Written as DNA, the CDR3 is TGTGCCAGCTCACCGGGACTAGCGGGGGGACCCATGGGGGAGCAGTACTTC. This codes for CASSPGLAGGPMGEQYF.